The clone carrying this T cell receptor beta chain was seen at least ten times. The antigen remains undetermined. This sample stems from a study of CD8 T cells in ankylosing spondylitis. Study-wide findings and caveats: What appeared characteristic of ankylosing spondylitis blood was a TCR beta motif of 7 or 8 highly homologous variants.

CDR3 size: 12 residues. Looked up from germline, CDR1 is DFQATT and CDR2 is SNEGSKA (reference sequence). V was cut by 5 bases and J by 4 bases, with 12 bases left in between. TCRdb analysed the 5' RACE reads with MiXCR anew, one entry per CDR3 protein. The repertoire holds under 300,000 distinct CDR3 sequences, with roughly 10% as singletons. V and J are TRBV20-1 and TRBJ2-7, with D possibly being TRBD1 (6 bases). The TCR was taken from a male donor with ankylosing spondylitis or in good health (not recorded which). Source material: blood, either unsorted or a sorted T cell fraction (not recorded which). In DNA form, the CDR3 reads TGCAGTGCTGAACGGACAGTGTACGAGCAGTACTTC. This codes for CSAERTVYEQYF.